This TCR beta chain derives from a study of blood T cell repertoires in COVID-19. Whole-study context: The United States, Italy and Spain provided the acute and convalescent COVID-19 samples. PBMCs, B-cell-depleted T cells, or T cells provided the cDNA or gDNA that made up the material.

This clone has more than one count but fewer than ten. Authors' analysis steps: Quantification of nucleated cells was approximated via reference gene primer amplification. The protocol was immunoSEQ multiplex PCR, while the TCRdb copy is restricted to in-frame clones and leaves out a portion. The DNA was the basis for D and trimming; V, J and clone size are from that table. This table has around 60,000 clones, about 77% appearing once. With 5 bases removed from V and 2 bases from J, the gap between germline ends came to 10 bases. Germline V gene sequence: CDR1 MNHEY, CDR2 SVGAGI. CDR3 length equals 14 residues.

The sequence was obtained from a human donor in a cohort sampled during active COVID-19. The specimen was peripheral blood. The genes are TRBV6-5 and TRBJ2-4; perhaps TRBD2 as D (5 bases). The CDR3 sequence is CASSPGLTKNIQYF. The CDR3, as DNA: TGTGCCAGCAGTCCCGGACTGACCAAAAACATTCAGTACTTC.